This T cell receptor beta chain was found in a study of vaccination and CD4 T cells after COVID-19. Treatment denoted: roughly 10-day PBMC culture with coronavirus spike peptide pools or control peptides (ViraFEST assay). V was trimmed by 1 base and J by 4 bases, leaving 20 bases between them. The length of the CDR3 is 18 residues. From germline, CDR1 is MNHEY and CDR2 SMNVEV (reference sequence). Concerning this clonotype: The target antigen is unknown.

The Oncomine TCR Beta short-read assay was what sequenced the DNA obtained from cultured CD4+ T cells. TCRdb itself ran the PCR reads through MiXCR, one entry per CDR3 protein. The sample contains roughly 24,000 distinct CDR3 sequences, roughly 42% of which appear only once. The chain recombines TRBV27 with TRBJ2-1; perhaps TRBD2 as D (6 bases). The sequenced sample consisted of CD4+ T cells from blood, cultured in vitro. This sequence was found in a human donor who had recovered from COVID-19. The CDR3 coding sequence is TGTGCCAGCAGTTTATACGGGCGGGAAAACGAGGGGTACAATGAGCAGTTCTTC. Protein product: CASSLYGRENEGYNEQFF.